A selection of T cell receptor beta chains follows, all from one sample in a study of metastatic and nonmetastatic thyroid tumors. TCRdb reprocessed the PCR reads using MiXCR. The sample includes 25,000 to 30,000 clones, roughly 15% seen only once; the top ten take around 6.1%. The sample consisted of blood. These receptors all stem from a male donor with papillary thyroid cancer or a benign thyroid nodule (not recorded which). Some clones in this sample may be carry-over from other donors' samples. Both conserved end residues are part of each CDR3. A D gene is named only where the DNA matches it firmly. The size of a clone is reported for some rows only, either as once, few or many, or as a class for expanded clones.

CASSFDGTEAFF	TGTGCCAGCAGTTTTGATGGGACTGAAGCTTTCTTT	TRBJ1-1	TRBV6-1	medium-sized	NA
CASSSDTQGSNQPQHF	TGTGCCAGCAGTTCAGACACCCAAGGGAGCAATCAGCCCCAGCATTTT	TRBJ1-5	TRBV27	few	NA
CASSLRQGAYEQYF	TGTGCCAGCAGCCTGAGACAGGGAGCCTACGAGCAGTACTTC	TRBJ2-7	TRBV13	medium-sized	TRBD1
CASSYYPGRDYYNEQFF	TGTGCCAGCAGTTACTACCCCGGGAGAGACTATTACAATGAGCAGTTCTTC	TRBJ2-1	TRBV6-5	NA	NA
CASIGLRPPLHF	TGTGCCAGCATCGGGCTCAGACCACCCCTACACTTT	TRBJ1-6	TRBV2	NA	NA
CASRQDSNQPHHF	TGTGCCAGCAGACAGGATAGCAATCAGCCTCATCATTTT	TRBJ1-5	TRBV6-2/TRBV6-3	few	NA
CASSRTGANGYTF	TGTGCCAGCAGTCGGACAGGGGCGAATGGCTACACCTTC	TRBJ1-2	TRBV12-3/TRBV12-4	NA	TRBD1
CASSLRASGGNEQFF	TGTGCCAGTAGTCTCCGGGCTAGCGGGGGCAATGAGCAGTTCTTC	TRBJ2-1	TRBV19	many	TRBD2
CSSTTIAHEQYF	TGTTCCAGCACAACTATCGCCCACGAGCAGTACTTC	TRBJ2-7	TRBV6-5	few	NA
CSAIGGAGEGQETQYF	TGCAGTGCTATAGGGGGGGCCGGGGAGGGACAAGAGACCCAGTACTTC	TRBJ2-5	TRBV20-1	NA	NA
CASSLRRDTQYF	TGCGCCAGCAGCTTGAGGCGGGATACGCAGTATTTT	TRBJ2-3	TRBV5-1	many	NA
CASSEYPTGNYGYTF	TGTGCCAGCAGTGAATATCCTACAGGGAACTATGGCTACACCTTC	TRBJ1-2	TRBV6-1	NA	NA
CASSLRTLNQPQHF	TGTGCCAGCAGCTTACGGACACTCAATCAGCCCCAGCATTTT	TRBJ1-5	TRBV7-8	many	NA
CASSEANLAERYNEQFF	TGTGCCAGCAGTGAAGCGAACCTCGCCGAGCGGTACAATGAGCAGTTCTTC	TRBJ2-1	TRBV6-1	many	NA
CSASGTLLSTDTQYF	TGCAGTGCGAGCGGGACACTTCTTAGCACAGATACGCAGTATTTT	TRBJ2-3	TRBV20-1	few	NA
CATSREAGYEQYF	TGTGCCACCAGCAGAGAAGCGGGCTACGAGCAGTACTTC	TRBJ2-7	TRBV15	many	NA
CASSDRTSGTHNEQFF	TGTGCCAGCAGCGACCGGACTAGCGGGACCCACAATGAGCAGTTCTTC	TRBJ2-1	TRBV11-2	NA	TRBD2
CASSYVADSPDDQYF	TGTGCCAGCAGTTACGTCGCGGACAGTCCTGACGATCAGTACTTC	TRBJ2-7	TRBV6-2/TRBV6-3	few	NA
CASSQGRGSRTAFF	TGTGCCAGCAGCCAGGGTAGGGGGAGTCGAACAGCTTTCTTT	TRBJ1-1	TRBV3-1	many	NA
CASSYSPRPSNEQFF	TGTGCCAGCAGTTACTCTCCCAGGCCTAGCAATGAGCAGTTCTTC	TRBJ2-1	TRBV6-5	many	NA
CASSLTGGTYEQYF	TGCGCCAGCAGCTTAACCGGGGGAACCTACGAGCAGTACTTC	TRBJ2-7	TRBV5-1	many	NA
CASSLYGRPATDEQYF	TGTGCCAGCAGCTTATATGGAAGGCCAGCGACGGACGAGCAGTACTTC	TRBJ2-7	TRBV11-2	medium-sized	NA
CASSQDSARVSTDTQYF	TGTGCCAGCAGCCAAGATTCGGCGCGGGTTAGCACAGATACGCAGTATTTT	TRBJ2-3	TRBV14	many	NA
CASRPPGPLTHGEQYF	TGTGCCAGTCGACCCCCGGGACCCTTAACCCACGGCGAGCAGTACTTC	TRBJ2-7	TRBV6-1	medium-sized	NA
CASSLLDNSIRAFF	TGTGCCAGCAGTTTACTGGACAACTCGATTCGAGCTTTCTTT	TRBJ1-1	TRBV28	many	NA
CASSQVVQSSNQPQHF	TGCGCCAGCAGCCAAGTCGTCCAGTCTAGCAATCAGCCCCAGCATTTT	TRBJ1-5	TRBV4-1	NA	NA
CASSSGLGTYEQYF	TGTGCCAGCAGCTCGGGACTAGGAACATACGAGCAGTACTTC	TRBJ2-7	TRBV7-2	NA	TRBD2
CASSNYMHEQFF	TGTGCCAGCAGCAACTACATGCATGAGCAGTTCTTC	TRBJ2-1	TRBV28	many	NA
CASSQGGTDPPTDTQYF	TGTGCCAGCAGCCAAGGAGGGACAGATCCCCCCACAGATACGCAGTATTTT	TRBJ2-3	TRBV3-1	NA	TRBD1
CASTITPGNYEQYF	TGTGCCAGCACCATAACCCCCGGGAACTACGAGCAGTACTTC	TRBJ2-7	TRBV7-6	medium-sized	NA
CASRTGPQPQHF	TGTGCCAGCAGAACAGGGCCGCAGCCCCAGCATTTT	TRBJ1-5	TRBV27	medium-sized	NA
CASIPPRVEAFF	TGTGCCAGCATCCCACCTAGGGTCGAAGCTTTCTTT	TRBJ1-1	TRBV6-1	NA	NA
CASSPPEVWTQYF	TGTGCCAGCTCACCTCCGGAGGTTTGGACCCAGTACTTC	TRBJ2-5	TRBV18	many	NA
CASSWNGGPGANVLTF	TGTGCCAGCAGCTGGAATGGGGGACCTGGGGCCAACGTCCTGACTTTC	TRBJ2-6	TRBV5-5	NA	NA
CATSDPGTGGNEQYF	TGTGCCACCAGTGATCCCGGGACAGGGGGAAACGAGCAGTACTTC	TRBJ2-7	TRBV24-1	NA	TRBD1
CASSESLVYEQYF	TGTGCCAGCTCAGAATCCTTGGTTTACGAGCAGTACTTC	TRBJ2-7	TRBV18	NA	NA
CASSFLAASKTDTQYF	TGTGCCAGCAGTTTTCTAGCGGCTAGTAAGACAGATACGCAGTATTTT	TRBJ2-3	TRBV27	many	TRBD2
CASSYKGGYEQYF	TGTGCCAGCAGTTACAAAGGGGGCTACGAGCAGTACTTC	TRBJ2-7	TRBV6-2/TRBV6-3	few	NA
CASSSSRGSYNEQFF	TGTGCCAGCAGCTCCTCCCGCGGCTCCTACAATGAGCAGTTCTTC	TRBJ2-1	TRBV7-3	many	NA
CASSYPKDDQYF	TGTGCCAGCAGTTACCCGAAGGACGACCAGTACTTC	TRBJ2-7	TRBV6-6	few	NA
CAWSRRGGLACANVLTF	TGTGCCTGGAGTCGTCGAGGGGGGTTGGCTTGTGCCAACGTCCTGACTTTC	TRBJ2-6	TRBV30	NA	NA
CASSLWDMDEQFF	TGTGCCAGCAGCTTATGGGATATGGATGAGCAGTTCTTC	TRBJ2-1	TRBV11-2	many	NA
CASSEGLAGYNEQFF	TGCGCCAGCAGTGAGGGACTAGCGGGGTACAATGAGCAGTTCTTC	TRBJ2-1	TRBV10-1	many	TRBD2
CASSLGVDGNQPQHF	TGTGCCAGCAGCTTAGGAGTTGACGGCAATCAGCCCCAGCATTTT	TRBJ1-5	TRBV7-9	many	NA
CASSTGLQDNEQFF	TGTGCCAGCAGCACCGGGCTCCAAGACAATGAGCAGTTCTTC	TRBJ2-1	TRBV9	many	NA
CASSPGTLTITDTQYF	TGTGCCAGCAGTCCCGGGACGTTAACTATCACAGATACGCAGTATTTT	TRBJ2-3	TRBV27	few	NA
CASSPNRVDNSPLHF	TGTGCCAGCTCACCCAACAGGGTGGATAATTCACCCCTCCACTTT	TRBJ1-6	TRBV18	many	NA
CASRPGLAGGFTVYEQYF	TGTGCCAGCAGACCGGGACTAGCGGGAGGTTTTACGGTCTACGAGCAGTACTTC	TRBJ2-7	TRBV6-6	medium-sized	TRBD2
CSAQIRLSNTEAFF	TGCAGTGCCCAGATCAGACTATCTAACACTGAAGCTTTCTTT	TRBJ1-1	TRBV20-1	many	NA
CASSVEGGSTDTQYF	TGTGCCAGCAGCGTAGAAGGCGGGAGTACAGATACGCAGTATTTT	TRBJ2-3	TRBV9	many	TRBD2
CASSVGTGFNEKLFF	TGTGCCAGCAGCGTAGGGACAGGGTTTAATGAAAAACTGTTTTTT	TRBJ1-4	TRBV9	many	TRBD1
CASSIDRATSGLNEQFF	TGTGCCAGTAGTATAGATCGGGCGACTAGCGGGCTCAATGAGCAGTTCTTC	TRBJ2-1	TRBV19	many	TRBD2
CASSTRQGAPVDTQYF	TGTGCCAGTAGTACCCGACAGGGGGCACCGGTAGATACGCAGTATTTT	TRBJ2-3	TRBV19	NA	TRBD1